Each of the 21 T cell receptor beta chains below was sequenced from the same sample in a study of T cells in Graves' hyperthyroidism and ophthalmopathy. RNA transcripts served as the template for amplifying TCR beta CDR3 regions. Researchers ran a first-round RT-PCR on the TCR CDR3 using the HTBI primer set. TCRdb re-called the multiplex PCR reads with MiXCR, one entry per CDR3 protein. Of 300,000 to 400,000 distinct CDR3 sequences listed, 15% to 20% are singletons. The sequenced material came from blood. Receptors originate from a woman aged 45 to 65 with Graves' hyperthyroidism.

Ten or more counts support this clonotype. The rearrangement links TRBV6-2 or TRBV6-3 to TRBJ2-1, with TRBD1 as a possible D gene (6 bases). The germline CDR1 and CDR2 sequences are MNHEY and SVGEGT. Trimming took off 6 bases at V and 8 bases at J, with 20 bases between the two ends. This CDR3 contains 15 residues. The CDR3 spells CASSIRGGSSDEQFF. Here the CDR3 DNA reads TGTGCCAGCAGCATCAGGGGCGGATCGAGTGATGAGCAGTTCTTC.

This clonotype was recorded many times. The chain is built from TRBV6-1 and TRBJ2-3, with 8 positions matching TRBD1. Germline loops: CDR1 MNHNS, CDR2 SASEGT. This CDR3 spans 15 amino acids. V lost 7 bases to trimming and J lost 4 bases; unmatched junction nucleotides: 10. This CDR3 is CASTEGQGRADTQYF. In DNA, the CDR3 is TGTGCCAGCACCGAAGGACAGGGTAGGGCAGATACGCAGTATTTT.

In this sample, this clonotype turned up a few times. The V call is TRBV7-8, the J call TRBJ1-6; D is unresolved. With 1 base removed from V and 10 bases from J, the gap between germline ends came to 14 bases. Germline values: CDR1 SGHVS, CDR2 FQNEAQ. This CDR3 spans 15 amino acids. This CDR3 reads CASSLDSALGSPLHF. The CDR3 DNA follows: TGTGCCAGCAGCTTAGATTCTGCCTTGGGGTCACCCCTCCACTTT.

This clonotype was seen a few times. The chain joins TRBV10-3 to TRBJ2-1, with 8 bases aligning to TRBD2. This CDR3 comprises 15 residues. V lost 0 bases to trimming and J lost 8 bases; unmatched junction nucleotides: 6. Germline V gives CDR1 ENHRY, CDR2 SYGVKD. In DNA, the CDR3 is TGTGCCATCAGTGAGTCGACGGGACTAGGGCATGAGCAGTTCTTC. Amino acid sequence: CAISESTGLGHEQFF.

The rearrangement uses TRBV2 and TRBJ1-5, with 7 bases matching TRBD1. Trimming cost V 6 bases and J 6 bases; bases outside gene matches: 11. The CDR3 length is 15 residues. From germline, CDR1 is SNHLY and CDR2 FYNNEI. CDR3 region: CASSEQGLASQPQHF. CDR3 sequence (DNA): TGTGCCAGCAGCGAACAGGGGCTAGCTAGTCAGCCCCAGCATTTT.

This clonotype was detected a few times. The chain uses TRBV30 and TRBJ1-1; no clear D gene. CDR1 and CDR2 from the germline V gene are GTSNPN and SVGIG (reference sequence). The CDR3 loop spans 14 amino acids. V dropped 2 bases and J dropped 0 bases, with 10 bases sitting between them. CDR3 loop: CAWSPTSMNTEAFF. The CDR3 DNA reads as TGTGCCTGGAGTCCGACATCCATGAACACTGAAGCTTTCTTT.

V gene TRBV4-1 combines with J gene TRBJ1-2, with 9 bases lining up with TRBD1. Germline lookup yields CDR1 MGHRA and CDR2 YSYEKL. The CDR3 contains 20 residues. Losses at the gene ends were 3 bases for V and 0 bases for J; bases not matched to a gene: 17. CDR3 sequence: CASSHPSGTGHISANYGYTF. In DNA, the CDR3 is TGCGCCAGCAGCCATCCCTCCGGGACAGGGCATATCTCAGCTAACTATGGCTACACCTTC.

This clonotype was observed many times. The CDR3 spells CASSLGGAQLYEQFF. As DNA, the CDR3 is TGTGCCAGCAGCTTAGGCGGGGCCCAACTCTATGAGCAGTTCTTC. J is TRBJ2-1 and V is TRBV11-2; D possibly corresponds to TRBD2 (6 bases). CDR1 is SGHAT, CDR2 FQNNGV, per germline. This CDR3 comprises 15 residues. Trimming took 1 base from V and 8 from J, leaving 15 bases between them.

This clonotype was picked up many times. The chain joins TRBV4-1 to TRBJ2-1; no clear D gene. V was cut by 2 bases and J by 8 bases, with 10 bases left in between. Germline V gene sequence: CDR1 MGHRA, CDR2 YSYEKL. CDR3 length: 13 residues. The CDR3 loop reads CASSQPPTHEQFF. In nucleotides, the CDR3 is TGCGCCAGCAGCCAACCCCCGACCCATGAGCAGTTCTTC.

This clonotype was observed a few times. The chain joins TRBV5-1 to TRBJ1-1; TRBD1 is a possible D gene (5 bases). V lost 0 bases and J 0 bases, leaving 6 bases between the germline ends. Germline values: CDR1 SGHRS, CDR2 YFSETQ. This CDR3 has 14 amino acids. For the CDR3, the DNA is TGCGCCAGCAGCTTGGAAGGGGTGAACACTGAAGCTTTCTTT. This translates into CASSLEGVNTEAFF.

This clonotype was seen a handful of times. The CDR3 bases are TGCAGCGCTCGGGACAGGGTAACCGGCAATGAGCAGTTCTTC. Translating it yields CSARDRVTGNEQFF. The chain couples TRBV29-1 to TRBJ2-1, with 9 nucleotides matching TRBD1. J lost 6 bases, V lost 7 bases, and 10 bases had no gene match. Germline loops: CDR1 SQVTM, CDR2 ANQGSEA. The CDR3 covers 14 residues.

This clonotype was seen ten or more times. The chain couples TRBV3-1 to TRBJ1-1; tentatively, D is TRBD1 (5 bases). CDR1 and CDR2 from the germline V gene are LGHDT and YNNKEL (reference sequence). This CDR3 is built from 15 residues. Trimming cost V 5 bases and J 5 bases, with 18 bases left between them. CDR3 bases: TGTGCCAGCAGCTACCTGGCGCAGGGTAAGACTGAAGCTTTCTTT. Its translation: CASSYLAQGKTEAFF.

The DNA for the CDR3 is TGTGCCAGTAGTATAAGTCATGACACTGAAGCTTTCTTT. Translated: CASSISHDTEAFF. J is TRBJ1-1 and V is TRBV19; no definite D call. CDR3 length: 13 residues. CDR1 is LNHDA and CDR2 is SQIVND in the germline V gene (reference sequence). Deletions cut 2 bases from V and 3 bases from J, with 7 bases between.

This clonotype was observed a handful of times. The rearrangement uses TRBV6-1 and TRBJ1-2; no clear D. Germline V lookup: CDR1 MNHNS, CDR2 SASEGT. The CDR3 sequence is 13 residues long. Between the trimmed V and J ends, which lost 5 bases and 7 bases, there was a span of 14 bases. CDR3 DNA sequence: TGTGCCAGCAGTCGGGAGTCTGGCGGTGGCTACACCTTC. This translates into CASSRESGGGYTF.

The table lists this clonotype with a count of one. The rearrangement links TRBV5-1 to TRBJ2-7; the match to TRBD1 covers 8 bases. Germline CDR1 SGHRS, CDR2 YFSETQ. The V and J ends lost 4 bases and 5 bases, in that order; junction bases with no gene match: 2. The CDR3 length is 12 residues. The CDR3 sequence is CASSLGQDEQYF. CDR3 bases: TGCGCCAGCAGCCTGGGACAGGACGAGCAGTACTTC.

In this sample, this clonotype turned up once. The chain links TRBV6-1 to TRBJ2-5; D might be TRBD1 (6 bases). The germline V gene encodes CDR1 MNHNS and CDR2 SASEGT. The CDR3 is 13 amino acids. CDR3 in amino acids: CTIGTAGEETQYF. In nucleotides, the CDR3 is TGTACCATCGGCACGGCAGGGGAAGAGACCCAGTACTTC.

V is TRBV20-1 and J is TRBJ1-2; D might be TRBD1 (6 bases). CDR1 is DFQATT and CDR2 is SNEGSKA in the germline V gene (reference sequence). The CDR3 loop spans 14 amino acids. Trimming removed 2 bases at V and 4 bases at J, with 14 bases between. CDR3 protein: CSARITGFSYGYTF. The DNA for the CDR3 is TGCAGTGCTAGAATCACAGGGTTTAGCTATGGCTACACCTTC.

This clonotype has at least ten counts. This sequence joins TRBV2 and TRBJ2-1, with TRBD2 as a possible D gene (5 bases). The V end lost 4 bases, the J end lost 0 bases, and 10 bases lay between the germline ends. This CDR3 has 15 amino acids. CDR1 and CDR2 from the germline V gene are SNHLY and FYNNEI. The CDR3 bases are TGTGCCAGCAGTGTGCGGGTTAGCTCCTACAATGAGCAGTTCTTC. It codes for CASSVRVSSYNEQFF.

This clonotype was observed many times. The chain uses TRBV7-3 and TRBJ2-3; 15 bases map to TRBD2. J was trimmed by 6 bases and V by 0 bases; bases with no gene match: 4. Germline V CDR1 and CDR2: SGHTA, FQGTGA. This CDR3 region has 17 residues. The CDR3 spells CASSLTGTSGGTDTQYF. The CDR3 region has the DNA TGTGCCAGCAGCTTAACCGGGACTAGCGGGGGGACGGATACGCAGTATTTT.

This clonotype was observed at least ten times. V is TRBV11-2 and J is TRBJ1-6, with D possibly being TRBD1 (5 bases). Trimming left V 5 bases short and J 6 bases short, with 8 bases between. Germline values: CDR1 SGHAT, CDR2 FQNNGV. The length of the CDR3 is 13 residues. DNA of the CDR3: TGTGCCAGCAGCCCCGGGGCTAATTCACCCCTCCACTTT. Encoded protein: CASSPGANSPLHF.

This chain uses TRBV9 with TRBJ1-1; 7 nucleotides match TRBD1. Trimming took 0 bases from V and 4 from J; bases not matched to a gene: 3. This CDR3 is built from 14 residues. Per the germline V gene, CDR1 is SGDLS and CDR2 is YYNGEE. As DNA, the CDR3 is TGTGCCAGCAGCGTAGCCGGACAGGCCACTGAAGCTTTCTTT. Protein: CASSVAGQATEAFF.